Given below is one T cell receptor beta chain in context. Its target is not known. The data derive from a study of cytomegalovirus exposure and HLA in healthy donors. It was with 60 Vbeta and 13 Jbeta primers that the PCR ran. Original analysis: The authors later counted roughly 77 million unique TCR beta chains, 9.5 million to 11 million of them shared. Sequenced by immunoSEQ multiplex PCR; TCRdb stores in-frame clones only, minus some. V, J and clone size are those of that table, while D and trimming were read from the DNA. The sample has 20,000 or so clones, and its top ten clones hold about a fifth. Germline V CDR1 and CDR2: SEHNR, FQNEAQ (reference sequence). The length of the CDR3 is 14 residues. Trimming took 5 bases from V and 4 from J, leaving 14 bases between them. The study, taken as a whole, reports: Within the data, a cluster of highly shared sequence variants was likely a sequencing artifact. Earlier analysis yielded a pattern in which most TCR beta V segments were productive about 87% or about 30% of the time.

This rearrangement joins TRBV7-9 to TRBJ1-1, with TRBD1 as a possible D gene (6 bases). The sequence derives from a man aged 60-69 years in good health and CMV-seropositive. What was sequenced was PBMCs. The CDR3 DNA follows: TGTGCCAGCAGCCTGGCAGGGGTTACCACTGAAGCTTTCTTT. This sequence encodes CASSLAGVTTEAFF.